This T cell receptor (beta chain) was recorded in a study of PD-1 blockade in classical Hodgkin lymphoma. Turning to this clone: Its target is not known.

Assay: immunoSEQ multiplex PCR; the TCRdb copy retains only in-frame clones and omits some. The profile shows around 66,000 clones, over 55% of them singletons. There was relapse after autologous stem cell transplantation in every patient, and there was variation in brentuximab vedotin exposure. This CDR3 is 12 amino acids long. V lost 5 bases and J 1 base, leaving 8 bases between the germline ends. Germline loops: CDR1 GTSNPN, CDR2 SVGIG (reference sequence). General study points: In newly diagnosed patients, baseline TCR diversity was reportedly below that of healthy donors.

Sequencing was performed on peripheral blood mononuclear cells (PBMCs), taken before the second cycle of nivolumab. V and J are TRBV30 and TRBJ1-1, with a possible D match to TRBD1 (5 bases). The source of this sequence is a human donor with classical Hodgkin lymphoma. As DNA, the CDR3 is TGTGCCTGGGACAGACAGAACACTGAAGCTTTCTTT. Translated, it gives CAWDRQNTEAFF.